The 32 T cell receptor beta chains listed next were all sequenced from one sample in a study of T cell changes during pregnancy in multiple sclerosis. Some clones are missing from TCRdb's copy, which holds only in-frame ones; the method was immunoSEQ multiplex PCR. The sample holds about 35,000 clones, 93% seen once. This specimen consisted of CD4+ T cells from peripheral blood mononuclear cells, obtained in the first trimester of pregnancy. The receptors come from a female donor with multiple sclerosis, enrolled in a pregnancy study.

V gene TRBV6-1 combines with J gene TRBJ1-1; tentative D call: TRBD1 (5 bases). V lost 6 bases, J lost 2 bases, and 13 bases lay in between. CDR1 and CDR2 (germline): MNHNS, SASEGT. The CDR3 consists of 14 residues. CDR3 in amino acids: CASRVRGSNTEAFF. CDR3 DNA: TGTGCCAGCAGAGTACGGGGGTCCAACACTGAAGCTTTCTTT.

The CDR3 here is CASSPRLAGADYEQYF. DNA of the CDR3: TGTGCCAGCAGCCCGCGGCTAGCGGGGGCCGACTACGAGCAGTACTTC. V usage is TRBV7-8 and J usage is TRBJ2-7; TRBD2 agrees at 10 bases. In germline, CDR1 is SGHVS, CDR2 FQNEAQ. This CDR3 spans 16 amino acids. The V segment lost 5 bases and the J segment 3 bases; nucleotides outside the gene matches: 10.

The chain has TRBV6-5 and TRBJ1-1; 8 bases are shared with TRBD1. CDR3 size: 14 residues. The V segment lost 5 bases and the J segment 4 bases; nucleotides outside the gene matches: 6. Germline V gene lookup returns CDR1 MNHEY and CDR2 SVGAGI. The chain's CDR3 is CASSRTGGRTEAFF. Here the CDR3 DNA reads TGTGCCAGCAGTCGAACAGGGGGGCGCACTGAAGCTTTCTTT.

The J gene is TRBJ2-5, the V gene TRBV19; TRBD1 agrees at 11 bases. Germline lookup yields CDR1 LNHDA and CDR2 SQIVND (reference sequence). With V trimmed by 2 bases and J by 5 bases, 10 bases remained unmatched. This CDR3 has 17 amino acids. For the CDR3, the DNA is TGTGCCAGTAGTATACCCCTGCGGGACAGGGGGTCGGAGACCCAGTACTTC. Its protein product is CASSIPLRDRGSETQYF. The full variable domain, rest sourced from reference TRBV19 and TRBJ2-5, is DGGITQSPKYLFRKEGQNVTLSCEQNLNHDAMYWYRQDPGQGLRLIYYSQIVNDFQKGDIAEGYSVSREKKESFPLTVTSAQKNPTAFYLCASSIPLRDRGSETQYFGPGTRLLVL.

The V call is TRBV2, the J call TRBJ1-1, with D perhaps matching TRBD1 (5 bases). The CDR3 length is 15 residues. Germline V gene data show CDR1 as SNHLY and CDR2 as FYNNEI. V lost 3 bases and J lost 8, with 19 bases in between. CDR3 nucleotide sequence: TGTGCCAGCAGTGAGGGAGGGGCTACCGACATCGAAGCTTTCTTT. It codes for CASSEGGATDIEAFF.

This chain connects TRBV7-8 to TRBJ2-7, with TRBD1 as a possible D gene (5 bases). The CDR3 loop spans 14 amino acids. The V gene's germline CDR1 is SGHVS and CDR2 FQNEAQ. Trimming removed 3 bases from V and 2 bases from J, with 11 bases in between. The chain's CDR3 is CASSLAGQAYEQYF. Written as DNA, the CDR3 is TGTGCCAGCAGCTTGGCAGGGCAAGCCTACGAGCAGTACTTC.

The chain couples TRBV7-3 to TRBJ1-2; D unresolved. CDR1 and CDR2 from the germline V gene are SGHTA and FQGTGA. This CDR3 region has 13 residues. V was shortened by 8 bases and J by 5 bases, with 15 bases between the two germline ends. CDR3 nucleotides: TGTGCCAGCGCCTCGAGTGACGGGTATGGCTACACCTTC. This translates into CASASSDGYGYTF.

This clone was observed once. The chain has TRBV7-2 and TRBJ2-7; unclear D gene. V was pared by 3 bases and J by 6 bases, with 12 bases between. The CDR3 totals 13 residues. CDR1 is SGHTA, CDR2 FQGNSA, per germline. The CDR3 sequence is CASSFTLSGEQYF. For the CDR3, the DNA is TGTGCCAGCAGCTTTACCCTGTCAGGCGAGCAGTACTTC.

The genes are TRBV14 and TRBJ2-2; D uncertain. With 4 bases removed from V and 5 bases from J, the gap between germline ends came to 8 bases. There are 13 residues in the CDR3. Germline values: CDR1 SGHDN, CDR2 FVKESK. The chain's CDR3 is CASSRALTGELFF. The CDR3 coding sequence is TGTGCCAGCAGCCGGGCGTTGACCGGGGAGCTGTTTTTT. The full variable domain, its missing parts supplied by reference TRBV14 and TRBJ2-2, is EAGVTQFPSHSVIEKGQTVTLRCDPISGHDNLYWYRRVMGKEIKFLLHFVKESKQDESGMPNNRFLAERTGGTYSTLKVQPAELEDSGVYFCASSRALTGELFFGEGSRLTVL.

V and J are TRBV21-1 and TRBJ1-1; TRBD1, the D gene given by the table, was not confirmed from the DNA. TRBV21-1 is listed as a pseudogene. The CDR3 loop spans 16 amino acids. In DNA form, the CDR3 reads TGTGCCAGCAGCAAAGGGGGGACAACCATGAACACTGAAGCTTTCTTT. Its translation is CASSKGGTTMNTEAFF.

The CDR3 is CASSSGQRGDTDTQYF. The DNA for the CDR3 is TGCGCCAGCAGCTCCGGTCAGCGGGGGGACACAGATACGCAGTATTTT. The rearrangement joins TRBV5-1 to TRBJ2-3, with TRBD2 matching 9 bases. Germline V CDR1 and CDR2: SGHRS, YFSETQ. The CDR3 contains 16 residues. Unmatched junction bases numbered 7, after V lost 3 bases and J lost 2 bases.

The genes are TRBV7-9 and TRBJ2-3; D ambiguous. The CDR3 has 15 residues. V lost 5 bases to trimming and J lost 5 bases, with 17 bases between them. Germline loops: CDR1 SEHNR, CDR2 FQNEAQ (reference sequence). The CDR3 spells CASSGSGTWIDTQYF. As DNA, the CDR3 is TGTGCCAGCAGCGGATCGGGTACCTGGATAGATACGCAGTATTTT.

The CDR3 bases are TGTGCCAGCAGCCCCGGCCTGCGGGGCCCAACTAACTATGGCTACACCTTC. This translates into CASSPGLRGPTNYGYTF. The chain recombines TRBV5-4 with TRBJ1-2; D perhaps matches TRBD1 (5 bases). Germline CDR1 is SGHNT and CDR2 is YYREEE (reference sequence). The V gene lost 4 bases and the J gene lost 0 bases, with 19 bases spanning the gap. The CDR3 runs to 17 residues.

V usage is TRBV12-1 and J usage is TRBJ2-7; the table's TRBD1 call for D was not verified on the DNA. TRBV12-1 is a pseudogene locus. CDR3 length equals 15 residues. The CDR3 DNA sequence: TGTGCCAGCAGCTTTGCTTGGACAGGGGCCTACGAGCAGTACTTC. This gives the protein CASSFAWTGAYEQYF.

This clone came up once. This sequence joins TRBV15 and TRBJ1-1; tentatively, D is TRBD1 (5 bases). The ends were cut back, 5 bases at V and 2 bases at J, with 21 bases in the middle. The length of the CDR3 is 17 residues. Germline loops: CDR1 LNHNV, CDR2 YYDKDF (reference sequence). Here the CDR3 reads CATSRYQGFGLNTEAFF. CDR3 in DNA: TGTGCCACCAGCCGCTACCAGGGATTTGGATTAAACACTGAAGCTTTCTTT.

The rearrangement links TRBV5-8 to TRBJ2-1, with 11 bases that match TRBD2. Losses at the gene ends were 5 bases for V and 8 bases for J; bases not matched to a gene: 6. Germline V lookup: CDR1 SGHTS, CDR2 YDEGEE. The CDR3 spans 14 residues. The DNA of the CDR3 is TGTGCCAGCAGGAAAAGACTAGCGGGGCATGAGCAGTTCTTC. It translates to CASRKRLAGHEQFF.

This clone was observed a single time. The CDR3 DNA reads TGTGCCACCAGCAGAGGAAACACAGGGTTGAGCAATCAGCCCCAGCATTTT. Translated, it gives CATSRGNTGLSNQPQHF. V is TRBV15 and J is TRBJ1-5; D is possibly TRBD1 (6 bases). Germline V CDR1 and CDR2: LNHNV, YYDKDF (reference sequence). V was trimmed by 1 base and J by 1 base, leaving 14 bases between them. The CDR3 sequence is 17 residues long.

V is TRBV28 and J is TRBJ2-1; 10 bases map to TRBD2. The germline gives CDR1 MDHEN, CDR2 SYDVKM. This CDR3 comprises 14 residues. After removal of 2 bases from V and 8 bases from J, the junction contained 3 bases not matched to a gene. CDR3 nucleotide sequence: TGTGCCAGCAGTTTACCGCTAGCGGGAGATGAGCAGTTCTTC. It is translated as CASSLPLAGDEQFF. The whole variable domain, filled in from reference TRBV28 and TRBJ2-1, reads DVKVTQSSRYLVKRTGEKVFLECVQDMDHENMFWYRQDPGLGLRLIYFSYDVKMKEKGDIPEGYSVSREKKERFSLILESASTNQTSMYLCASSLPLAGDEQFFGPGTRLTVL.

The chain has TRBV30 and TRBJ2-2; TRBD1 aligns across 7 bases. Germline trimming cut 5 bases from V and 6 bases from J; bases unmatched to any gene: 9. The CDR3 is made up of 14 amino acids. Germline CDR1 is GTSNPN and CDR2 is SVGIG (reference sequence). The CDR3 bases are TGTGCCTGGGGGTTAAACCAGGGGGCCGGGGAGCTGTTTTTT. It is translated as CAWGLNQGAGELFF.

The chain has TRBV28 and TRBJ1-1; perhaps TRBD1 as D (6 bases). Trimming left V 2 bases short and J 10 bases short, with 11 bases between. Germline V gene sequence: CDR1 MDHEN, CDR2 SYDVKM. The CDR3 is 12 residues long. The CDR3 here is CASSLQGRGAFF. The CDR3 DNA sequence: TGTGCCAGCAGTTTACAGGGGAGGGGAGCTTTCTTT.

This rearrangement joins TRBV7-9 to TRBJ2-5, with 8 bases matching TRBD2. The CDR3 contains 15 residues. Germline V gene sequence: CDR1 SEHNR, CDR2 FQNEAQ (reference sequence). Trimming at V came to 8 bases and at J to 2 bases, leaving 10 bases not matched to a gene. This CDR3 reads CASGWASGLQETQYF. The CDR3 nucleotides read TGTGCCAGCGGGTGGGCTAGCGGGTTACAAGAGACCCAGTACTTC.

The chain combines TRBV15 with TRBJ2-1, with 8 bases identical to TRBD2. The germline CDR1 and CDR2 sequences are LNHNV and YYDKDF (reference sequence). CDR3 length: 15 residues. Trimming removed 1 base from V and 1 base from J; junction bases left unmatched: 0. CDR3 residues: CATSRGLASYNEQFF. CDR3 DNA: TGTGCCACCAGCAGAGGACTAGCGTCCTACAATGAGCAGTTCTTC.

V and J are TRBV7-2 and TRBJ2-3, with 14 bases matching TRBD2. From germline, CDR1 is SGHTA and CDR2 FQGNSA. V lost 4 bases and J lost 11; bases outside the gene matches: 8. The CDR3 has 15 amino acids. DNA for the CDR3: TGTGCCAGCAGCTGGGGACTAGCGGGAGTCTGGGGGCAGTATTTT. Amino acids: CASSWGLAGVWGQYF.

The J gene is TRBJ2-1, the V gene TRBV2; TRBD2 agrees at 13 bases. V was clipped by 6 bases and J by 6 bases; unmatched bases: 23. The germline CDR1 and CDR2 sequences are SNHLY and FYNNEI. The CDR3 has 21 amino acids. CDR3: CASSLGDGRLAGGLYINEQFF. The CDR3 bases are TGTGCCAGCAGCCTTGGTGACGGGCGACTAGCGGGGGGCCTATACATCAATGAGCAGTTCTTC.

The chain uses TRBV9 and TRBJ2-1, with 8 bases matching TRBD1. The CDR3 is made up of 14 amino acids. The germline V gene encodes CDR1 SGDLS and CDR2 YYNGEE. The ends lost 3 bases at V and 8 bases at J; junction bases unmatched: 7. The CDR3 sequence: CASSEGQGWYEQFF. DNA for the CDR3: TGTGCCAGCAGCGAAGGACAGGGTTGGTATGAGCAGTTCTTC.

V gene TRBV27 combines with J gene TRBJ2-7; 10 positions match TRBD1. The CDR3 extends over 14 amino acids. Per the germline V gene, CDR1 is MNHEY and CDR2 is SMNVEV (reference sequence). Trimming took 5 bases from V and 4 from J; bases not matched to a gene: 5. As DNA, the CDR3 is TGTGCCAGCAGTCCCCTGGACAGGGGGTACGAGCAGTACTTC. Its protein is CASSPLDRGYEQYF.

CDR3 protein: CASSLFRGNEGYTF. CDR3 bases: TGTGCCAGCAGCCTCTTTCGAGGGAACGAGGGCTACACCTTC. This chain links TRBV7-2 with TRBJ1-2; the D is unclear. CDR1 is SGHTA, CDR2 FQGNSA, per germline. With 5 bases removed from V and 8 bases from J, the gap between germline ends came to 18 bases. CDR3 length equals 14 residues.

V is TRBV27 and J is TRBJ2-1; 13 bases align to TRBD2. The germline V gene encodes CDR1 MNHEY and CDR2 SMNVEV (reference sequence). This CDR3 is built from 17 residues. Trimming removed 4 bases from V and 5 bases from J; junction bases left unmatched: 8. The CDR3 spells CASSSALLAGGDNEQFF. The CDR3 DNA reads TGTGCCAGCAGTTCCGCCTTACTAGCGGGAGGGGACAATGAGCAGTTCTTC.

The chain uses TRBV14 and TRBJ2-2; D may be TRBD2 (6 bases). Germline V CDR1 and CDR2: SGHDN, FVKESK. The CDR3 extends over 14 amino acids. Trimming cost V 1 base and J 4 bases, with 7 bases left between them. The CDR3 loop reads CASSQGGATGELFF. Here the CDR3 DNA reads TGTGCCAGCAGCCAAGGCGGGGCCACCGGGGAGCTGTTTTTT.

The chain links TRBV19 to TRBJ1-5, with TRBD1 identical over 7 bases. The V gene's germline CDR1 is LNHDA and CDR2 SQIVND (reference sequence). This CDR3 contains 15 residues. V trimming: 6 bases; J trimming: 1 base; junction bases outside the gene matches: 6. CDR3 sequence reads: CASRSTGVSNQPQHF. CDR3 DNA sequence: TGTGCCAGTAGATCAACAGGGGTCAGCAATCAGCCCCAGCATTTT.

This clone was counted a single time. The chain links TRBV4-1 to TRBJ1-6; the D gene is possibly TRBD1 (6 bases). The germline gives CDR1 MGHRA, CDR2 YSYEKL. V lost 0 bases to trimming and J lost 2 bases, with 11 bases between them. The CDR3 extends over 17 amino acids. The CDR3 spells CASSQEQGITYNSPLHF. The DNA for the CDR3 is TGCGCCAGCAGCCAAGAACAGGGCATAACCTATAATTCACCCCTCCACTTT.

The chain joins TRBV6-1 to TRBJ2-3, with 10 bases matching TRBD2. The J segment lost 6 bases and the V segment lost 4 bases, leaving 7 bases of the junction unmatched. Germline lookup yields CDR1 MNHNS and CDR2 SASEGT. The CDR3 is 15 amino acids. CDR3 coding DNA: TGTGCCAGCAGTGCTTTAGCGGGGGGACCTGATACGCAGTATTTT. Its protein is CASSALAGGPDTQYF.